This record covers a single TCR beta chain. The data belong to a study of blood T cell repertoires in COVID-19. Turning to the study itself: There were acute and convalescent COVID-19 samples, and they came from the United States, Italy and Spain. The analysed material was cDNA or gDNA that came from T cells, B-cell-depleted T cells, or PBMCs.

One Seattle source followed patients from active infection through their disease course. Germline V gene lookup returns CDR1 GTSNPN and CDR2 SVGIG (reference sequence). The CDR3 is made up of 13 amino acids. V was cut by 2 bases and J by 6 bases, with 10 bases left in between. As handled by the study authors: Amplification with reference gene primers provided the estimates of nucleated cell counts. Repertoires were generated with immunoSEQ multiplex PCR, while TCRdb's copy carries only in-frame clones and drops some. That table furnishes V, J and clone size, whereas the DNA furnished D and trimming. Among about 68,000 clones listed, 91% were seen once.

The chain combines TRBV30 with TRBJ2-2, with a possible D match to TRBD1 (5 bases). The sequencing sample was made of peripheral blood. The origin of this receptor is a man aged 35-49 years with COVID-19, enrolled during active disease. The CDR3: CAWSPLGPGELFF. In nucleotides, the CDR3 is TGTGCCTGGAGTCCCCTGGGGCCCGGGGAGCTGTTTTTT. Looking up the rest from reference TRBV30 and TRBJ2-2 gives the full variable domain: SQTIHQWPATLVQPVGSPLSLECTVEGTSNPNLYWYRQAAGRGLQLLFYSVGIGQISSEVPQNLSASRPQDRQFILSSKKLLLSDSGFYLCAWSPLGPGELFFGEGSRLTVL.